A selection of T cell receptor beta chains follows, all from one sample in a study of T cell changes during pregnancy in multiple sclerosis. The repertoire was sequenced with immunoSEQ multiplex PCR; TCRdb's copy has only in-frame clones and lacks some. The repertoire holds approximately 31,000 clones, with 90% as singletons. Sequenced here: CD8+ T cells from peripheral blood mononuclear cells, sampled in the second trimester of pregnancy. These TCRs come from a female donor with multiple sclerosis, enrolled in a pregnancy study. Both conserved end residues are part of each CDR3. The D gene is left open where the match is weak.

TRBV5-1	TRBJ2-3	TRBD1	TGCGCCAGCAGCTTAGGACAGGGTGGCACAGATACGCAGTATTTT	CASSLGQGGTDTQYF
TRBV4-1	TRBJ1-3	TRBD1	TGCGCCAGCAGCCAAGCAGGGGGCGAAAACACCATATATTTT	CASSQAGGENTIYF
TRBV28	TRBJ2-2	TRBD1	TGTGCCAGCAGCACCCGACAGGGAATAACGAACACCGGGGAGCTGTTTTTT	CASSTRQGITNTGELFF
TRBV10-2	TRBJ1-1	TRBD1	TGCGCCAGCAGTGGCGACAGGGGGGCCACTGAAGCTTTCTTT	CASSGDRGATEAFF
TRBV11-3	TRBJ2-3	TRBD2	TGTGCCAGCAGCTTAGGCGGGAGTAGTACAGATACGCAGTATTTT	CASSLGGSSTDTQYF
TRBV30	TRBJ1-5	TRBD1	TGTGCCTGGGATACAGGGGGAAATCAGCCCCAGCATTTT	CAWDTGGNQPQHF
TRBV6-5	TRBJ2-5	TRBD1	TGTGCCAGCAGTTCCGGACAGGAGAGCGTAGCTCCCCAGTACTTC	CASSSGQESVAPQYF
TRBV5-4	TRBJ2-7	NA	TGTGCCAGCAGCGACGCCGGACGGGGCTCCTACGAGCAGTACTTC	CASSDAGRGSYEQYF
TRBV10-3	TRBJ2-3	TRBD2	TGTGCCATCAGTGAGTGGGGACTAGCGGACTACACAGATACGCAGTATTTT	CAISEWGLADYTDTQYF
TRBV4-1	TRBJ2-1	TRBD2	TGCGCCAGCAGCCAAGATCCGGGACTAGCGACCTACAATGAGCAGTTCTTC	CASSQDPGLATYNEQFF
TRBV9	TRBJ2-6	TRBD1	TGTGCCAGCAGCGTATCCGGGACAGAAGTCTCTGGGGCCAACGTCCTGACTTTC	CASSVSGTEVSGANVLTF
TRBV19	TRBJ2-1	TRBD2	TGTGCCAGTAGTATACGGCTAGCGGATTACAATGAGCAGTTCTTC	CASSIRLADYNEQFF
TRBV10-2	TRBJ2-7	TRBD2	TGCGCCAGCAGTGTAGCGGGAGTGGGAATCTACGAGCAGTACTTC	CASSVAGVGIYEQYF
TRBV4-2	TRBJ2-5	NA	TGTGCCAGCAGCCGATTAGCGGTGTACCAAGAGACCCAGTACTTC	CASSRLAVYQETQYF
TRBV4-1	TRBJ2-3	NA	TGCGCCAGCAGCCAAGCGACAACTAGGGCAGATACGCAGTATTTT	CASSQATTRADTQYF
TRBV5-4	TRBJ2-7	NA	TGTGCCAGCAGCTTGGACAGGGCCTACGAGCAGTACTTC	CASSLDRAYEQYF
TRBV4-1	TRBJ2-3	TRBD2	TGCGCCAGCACAGGAAAGACTAGCGGGAGAGGTGATACGCAGTATTTT	CASTGKTSGRGDTQYF
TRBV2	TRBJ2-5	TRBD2	TGTGCCAGCAACCCACCGGGACTAGCGGGAGAAGATGAGACCCAGTACTTC	CASNPPGLAGEDETQYF
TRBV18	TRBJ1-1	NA	TGTGCCAGCTCACCTGCTCTTGGGGGCTCTGAAGCTTTCTTT	CASSPALGGSEAFF
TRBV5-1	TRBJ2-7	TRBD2	TGCGCCAGCAGCTTAGCACAGGCGGGAGGGGTAAACTACGAGCAGTACTTC	CASSLAQAGGVNYEQYF
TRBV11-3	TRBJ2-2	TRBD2	TGTGCCAGCAGCGCCCGGACTAGCGGGGGCACCGGGGAGCTGTTTTTT	CASSARTSGGTGELFF
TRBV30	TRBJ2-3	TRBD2	TGTGCCTGGGTGGGAATAGGACCGGGAACCAAAGCGGGAGGGTATACAGATACGCAGTATTTT	CAWVGIGPGTKAGGYTDTQYF
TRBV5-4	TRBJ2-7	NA	TGTGCCAGCAGCTTGTTTAGCGACTCCTACGAGCAGTACTTC	CASSLFSDSYEQYF
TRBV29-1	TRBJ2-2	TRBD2	TGCAGCGTTGTGAACGGGACTAGCGCCGGGGAGCTGTTTTTT	CSVVNGTSAGELFF
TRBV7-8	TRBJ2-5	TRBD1	TGTGCCAGCAGCGTACCGGGACAGGGGATTGAGACCCAGTACTTC	CASSVPGQGIETQYF
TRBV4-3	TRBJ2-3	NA	TGCGCCAGCAGCCAAGCAGGGGCCTCCACAGATACGCAGTATTTT	CASSQAGASTDTQYF
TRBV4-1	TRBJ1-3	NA	TGCGCCAGCAGCTTAAAGGGAGGGGCCCCCTCTGGAAACACCATATATTTT	CASSLKGGAPSGNTIYF
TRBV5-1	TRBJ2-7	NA	TGCGCCAGCAGCTTGGAGGGGTCCTACGAGCAGTACTTC	CASSLEGSYEQYF
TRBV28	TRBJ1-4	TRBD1	TGTGCCAGCAGCCTGGACAGGGGAAGGCAATGGGAAAAACTGTTTTTT	CASSLDRGRQWEKLFF